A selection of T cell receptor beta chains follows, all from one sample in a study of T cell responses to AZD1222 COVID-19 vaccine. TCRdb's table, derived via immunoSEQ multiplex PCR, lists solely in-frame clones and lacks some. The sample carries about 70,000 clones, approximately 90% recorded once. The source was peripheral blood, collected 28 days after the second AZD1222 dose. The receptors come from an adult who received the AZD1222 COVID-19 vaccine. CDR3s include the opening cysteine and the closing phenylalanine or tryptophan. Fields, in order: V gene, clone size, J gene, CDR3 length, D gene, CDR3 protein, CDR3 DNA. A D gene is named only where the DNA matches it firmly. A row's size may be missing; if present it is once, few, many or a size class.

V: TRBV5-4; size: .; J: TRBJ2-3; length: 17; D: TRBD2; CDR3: CASSLGKRGGQTDTQYF; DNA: TGTGCCAGCAGCTTGGGCAAGCGGGGGGGCCAGACAGATACGCAGTATTTT
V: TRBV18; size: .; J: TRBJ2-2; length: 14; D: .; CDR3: CASSPRSRTGELFF; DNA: TGTGCCAGCTCACCCAGGAGTCGGACCGGGGAGCTGTTTTTT
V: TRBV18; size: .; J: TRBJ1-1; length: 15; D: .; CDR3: CASSPLGHPNTEAFF; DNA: TGTGCCAGCTCACCCTTGGGACATCCGAACACTGAAGCTTTCTTT
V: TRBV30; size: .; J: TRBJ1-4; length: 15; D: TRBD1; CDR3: CAWSQWDSKNEKLFF; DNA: TGTGCCTGGAGTCAATGGGACAGCAAAAATGAAAAACTGTTTTTT
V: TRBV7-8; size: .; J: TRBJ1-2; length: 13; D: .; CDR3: CASSLSRGEGYTF; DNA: TGTGCCAGCAGCTTATCTCGGGGGGAAGGCTACACCTTC
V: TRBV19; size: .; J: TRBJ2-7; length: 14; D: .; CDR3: CASSIGPGPYEQYF; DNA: TGTGCCAGTAGTATAGGACCGGGGCCCTACGAGCAGTACTTC
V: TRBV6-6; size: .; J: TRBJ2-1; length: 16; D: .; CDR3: CASSSPMASRYNEQFF; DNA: TGTGCCAGCAGCTCCCCGATGGCTAGCCGGTACAATGAGCAGTTCTTC
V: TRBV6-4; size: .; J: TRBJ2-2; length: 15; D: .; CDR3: CASSVIRGPTGELFF; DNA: TGTGCCAGCAGTGTAATCAGGGGTCCCACCGGGGAGCTGTTTTTT
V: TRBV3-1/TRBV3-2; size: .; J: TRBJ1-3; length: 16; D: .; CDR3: CASSPTRGGNGNTIYF; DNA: TGTGCCAGCAGCCCGACCAGGGGAGGAAATGGAAACACCATATATTTT
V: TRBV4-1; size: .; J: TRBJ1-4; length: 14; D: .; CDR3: CASSQDLRAEKLFF; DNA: TGCGCCAGCAGCCAAGATCTCAGGGCTGAAAAACTGTTTTTT
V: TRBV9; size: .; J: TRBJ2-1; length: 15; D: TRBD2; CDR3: CASDSSGRNLGEQFF; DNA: TGTGCCAGCGACTCTAGCGGGAGAAATTTAGGTGAGCAGTTCTTC
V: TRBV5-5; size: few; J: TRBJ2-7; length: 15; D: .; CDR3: CASSYSGTVGREQYF; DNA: TGTGCCAGCAGCTACTCCGGGACAGTTGGGAGGGAGCAGTACTTC
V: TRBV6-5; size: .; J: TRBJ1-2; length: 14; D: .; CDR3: CASNDPGPAYGYTF; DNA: TGTGCCAGCAACGACCCGGGACCCGCTTATGGCTACACCTTC
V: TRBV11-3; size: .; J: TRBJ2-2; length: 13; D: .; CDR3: CASSRRWTGELFF; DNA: TGTGCCAGCAGCCGAAGATGGACCGGGGAGCTGTTTTTT
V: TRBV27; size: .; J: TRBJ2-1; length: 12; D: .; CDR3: CASRTGDNEQFF; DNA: TGTGCCAGCAGGACGGGAGACAATGAGCAGTTCTTC
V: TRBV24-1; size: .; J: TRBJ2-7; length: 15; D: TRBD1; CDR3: CATSDQDRNSYEQYF; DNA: TGTGCCACCAGTGATCAGGACAGGAACTCCTACGAGCAGTACTTC
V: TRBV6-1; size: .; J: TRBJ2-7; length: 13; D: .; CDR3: CASSERGRYEQYF; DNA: TGTGCCAGCAGTGAACGGGGTCGTTACGAGCAGTACTTC
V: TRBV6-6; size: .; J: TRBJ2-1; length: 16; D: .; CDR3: CASSYFTGTLNNEQFF; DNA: TGTGCCAGCAGTTATTTTACCGGGACTCTGAACAATGAGCAGTTCTTC
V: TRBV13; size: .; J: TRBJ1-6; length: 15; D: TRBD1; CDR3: CASSSTAGGETPLHF; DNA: TGTGCCAGCAGCTCAACCGCAGGGGGGGAGACACCCCTCCACTTT
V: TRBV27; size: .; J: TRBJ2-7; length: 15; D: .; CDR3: CASSLGWDPAYEQYF; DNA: TGTGCCAGCAGTTTGGGCTGGGACCCAGCCTACGAGCAGTACTTC
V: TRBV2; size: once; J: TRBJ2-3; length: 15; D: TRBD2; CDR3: CASGGGSTPTDTQYF; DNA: TGTGCCAGCGGCGGGGGTTCAACCCCCACAGATACGCAGTATTTT
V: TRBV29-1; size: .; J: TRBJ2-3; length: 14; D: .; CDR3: CSVAGVDSSDTQYF; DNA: TGCAGCGTTGCAGGAGTAGATAGTTCTGATACGCAGTATTTT
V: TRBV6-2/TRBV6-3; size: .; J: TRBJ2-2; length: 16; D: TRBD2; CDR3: CASSRAGGLNTGELFF; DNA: TGTGCCAGCAGTCGGGCGGGAGGACTTAACACCGGGGAGCTGTTTTTT
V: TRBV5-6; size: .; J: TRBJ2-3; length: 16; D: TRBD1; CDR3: CASSSLDRSNTDTQYF; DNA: TGTGCCAGCAGCTCGTTGGACAGGTCGAACACAGATACGCAGTATTTT
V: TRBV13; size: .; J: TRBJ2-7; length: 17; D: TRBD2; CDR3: CASSTPGVAGVTYEQYF; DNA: TGTGCCAGCAGCACCCCGGGGGTAGCGGGGGTGACCTACGAGCAGTACTTC
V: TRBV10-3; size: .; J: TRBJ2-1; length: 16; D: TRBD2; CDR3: CAISESPAGANNEQFF; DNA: TGTGCCATCAGTGAGTCCCCTGCGGGAGCTAACAATGAGCAGTTCTTC
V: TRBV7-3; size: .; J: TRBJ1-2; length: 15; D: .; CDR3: CASSADPTGYYGYTF; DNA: TGTGCCAGCAGCGCAGACCCCACAGGATACTATGGCTACACCTTC
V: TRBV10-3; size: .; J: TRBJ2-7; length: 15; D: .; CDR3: CAISDRGGTSYEQYF; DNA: TGTGCCATCAGTGATCGGGGCGGAACCTCCTACGAGCAGTACTTC
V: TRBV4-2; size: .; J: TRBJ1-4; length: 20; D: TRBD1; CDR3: CASSQDSYRGQGTTNEKLFF; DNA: TGTGCCAGCAGCCAAGATTCCTATCGGGGACAGGGGACAACTAATGAAAAACTGTTTTTT
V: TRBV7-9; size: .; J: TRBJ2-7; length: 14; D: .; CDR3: CASSDLIDGSEQYF; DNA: TGTGCCAGCAGCGATTTAATCGACGGATCCGAGCAGTACTTC
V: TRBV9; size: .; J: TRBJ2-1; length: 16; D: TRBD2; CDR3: CASSVVGAGGPGEQFF; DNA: TGTGCCAGCAGCGTAGTAGGAGCGGGAGGGCCCGGTGAGCAGTTCTTC
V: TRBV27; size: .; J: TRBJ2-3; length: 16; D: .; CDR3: CASSRVQGRGTDTQYF; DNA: TGTGCCAGCAGTCGTGTGCAGGGAAGAGGGACAGATACGCAGTATTTT
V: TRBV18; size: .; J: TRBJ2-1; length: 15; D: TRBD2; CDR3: CASSPTAGGYNEQFF; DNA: TGTGCCAGCTCACCAACCGCGGGAGGCTACAATGAGCAGTTCTTC
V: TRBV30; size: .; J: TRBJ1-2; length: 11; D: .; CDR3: CAWNNNYGYTF; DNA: TGTGCCTGGAACAATAACTATGGCTACACCTTC
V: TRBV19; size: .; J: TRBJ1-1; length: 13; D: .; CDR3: CASRWKMNTEAFF; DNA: TGTGCCAGTAGGTGGAAAATGAACACTGAAGCTTTCTTT
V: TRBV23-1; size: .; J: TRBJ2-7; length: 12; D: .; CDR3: CASSQRRGEQYF; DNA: TGCGCCAGCAGCCAACGCCGGGGCGAGCAGTACTTC
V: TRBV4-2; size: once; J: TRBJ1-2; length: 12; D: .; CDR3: CASSLRGRGYTF; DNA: TGTGCCAGCAGCCTACGGGGTCGTGGCTACACCTTC
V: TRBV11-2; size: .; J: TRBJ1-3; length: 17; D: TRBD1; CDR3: CASSLSDRASSGNTIYF; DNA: TGTGCCAGCAGCTTATCGGACAGGGCCAGCTCTGGAAACACCATATATTTT
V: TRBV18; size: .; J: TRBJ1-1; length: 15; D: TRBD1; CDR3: CASSPDMGQGSEAFF; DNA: TGTGCCAGCTCACCAGATATGGGACAGGGCTCGGAAGCTTTCTTT
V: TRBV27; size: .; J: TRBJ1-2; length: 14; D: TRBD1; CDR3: CATRLAAGGDGYTF; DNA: TGTGCCACCCGATTGGCGGCAGGGGGTGATGGCTACACCTTC